Below are 27 T cell receptor beta chains sequenced from a single sample in a study of shared clonotypes between healthy human individuals. Libraries were prepared by immunoSEQ multiplex PCR; TCRdb keeps only in-frame clonotypes and omits some of them. The data show 760,000 or so clones, approximately 97% seen once. As defined, naive CD8 cells were CD45RO-negative and positively selected for CCR7, with terminally differentiated effector memory CD45RA+ cells excluded. The sequenced material came from naive CD8+ T cells sorted from blood. The receptors stem from a man aged 30 to 39 in good health.

The J gene is TRBJ1-1, the V gene TRBV10-3; D gene uncertain. The CDR3 has 15 residues. The germline V and J ends were trimmed by 0 bases and 1 base, with 9 bases remaining between them. Per germline, CDR1 ENHRY and CDR2 SYGVKD. Here the CDR3 DNA reads TGTGCCATCAGTGAGTCGAATCGGGCGAACACTGAAGCTTTCTTT. The encoded protein is CAISESNRANTEAFF.

CDR3 sequence (DNA): TGTGCCAGCAGTTTGGGTACGGGAAGGTCCGGGGAGCTGTTTTTT. Its protein is CASSLGTGRSGELFF. The gene calls are TRBV28 and TRBJ2-2; possibly TRBD2 for D (5 bases). Germline V gene data show CDR1 as MDHEN and CDR2 as SYDVKM. This CDR3 has 15 residues. V lost 3 bases and J 6 bases, leaving 14 bases between the germline ends.

This clone was recorded only once. V gene TRBV28 combines with J gene TRBJ2-1, with D perhaps TRBD1 (6 bases). The CDR3 sequence is 13 residues long. Deletions cut 6 bases from V and 10 bases from J, with 16 bases between. In germline, CDR1 is MDHEN, CDR2 SYDVKM. Written as DNA, the CDR3 is TGTGCCAGCAGAACCCAGGGGACCGGAGAGCAGTTCTTC. Translated: CASRTQGTGEQFF.

This rearrangement joins TRBV5-6 to TRBJ1-2, with 11 bases lining up with TRBD1. This CDR3 has 17 residues. The V and J ends lost 3 bases and 2 bases, in that order; junction bases with no gene match: 9. Germline V gives CDR1 SGHDT, CDR2 YYEEEE. CDR3 nucleotides: TGTGCCAGCAGCTACAATGGACAGGGGGCAGTAAACTATGGCTACACCTTC. Translation: CASSYNGQGAVNYGYTF.

CDR3 amino acids: CASSQERNFPYEQYF. DNA for the CDR3: TGCGCCAGCAGCCAAGAAAGGAACTTCCCCTACGAGCAGTACTTC. The chain joins TRBV4-1 to TRBJ2-7; D call uncertain. The germline V gene has CDR1 MGHRA and CDR2 YSYEKL. The CDR3 consists of 15 residues. With 0 bases removed from V and 2 bases from J, the gap between germline ends came to 11 bases.

The chain recombines TRBV6-5 with TRBJ2-2; D gene ambiguous. Trimming took 0 bases from V and 5 from J, leaving 13 bases between them. This CDR3 spans 16 amino acids. The germline gives CDR1 MNHEY, CDR2 SVGAGI. The chain's CDR3 is CASSYSGPPITGELFF. The DNA for the CDR3 is TGTGCCAGCAGTTACTCGGGCCCCCCAATTACCGGGGAGCTGTTTTTT.

A word on this clone: One end of the junction is discordant with germline, which a read error may explain. This chain links TRBV6-1 with TRBJ2-7; no clear D gene. CDR3 length: 13 amino acids. Germline V CDR1 and CDR2: MNHNS, SASEGT. As DNA, the CDR3 is TGTGCCAGCAGTGATACGGGCGCTACCATCCAGAGCTTC. It translates to CASSDTGATIQSF.

The rearrangement links TRBV25-1 to TRBJ2-1, with D hard to call. The ends were cut back, 1 base at V and 9 bases at J, with 10 bases in the middle. This CDR3 has 13 amino acids. The germline V gene has CDR1 MGHDK and CDR2 SYGVNS. CDR3 sequence reads: CASSEFLFVEQFF. CDR3 nucleotides: TGTGCCAGCAGTGAATTCCTTTTCGTTGAGCAGTTCTTC. The variable domain in full, with the rest retrieved from reference TRBV25-1 and TRBJ2-1, is EADIYQTPRYLVIGTGKKITLECSQTMGHDKMYWYQQDPGMELHLIHYSYGVNSTEKGDLSSESTVSRIRTEHFPLTLESARPSHTSQYLCASSEFLFVEQFFGPGTRLTVL.

The V call is TRBV5-6, the J call TRBJ2-7; D is ambiguous. Between the trimmed V and J ends, which lost 4 bases and 0 bases, there was a span of 5 bases. Germline V gene lookup returns CDR1 SGHDT and CDR2 YYEEEE. CDR3 length: 12 residues. CDR3 bases: TGTGCCAGCAGCGACCTCTCCTACGAGCAGTACTTC. Translating it yields CASSDLSYEQYF.

The chain combines TRBV6-1 with TRBJ2-7; TRBD2 matches at 13 bases. V shed 4 bases, J shed 6 bases, and the junction held 6 bases outside the gene matches. From germline, CDR1 is MNHNS and CDR2 SASEGT. The CDR3 length is 15 residues. The CDR3 here is CASSGLAGGLREQYF. CDR3 bases: TGTGCCAGCAGTGGACTAGCGGGAGGACTCCGCGAGCAGTACTTC.

The chain has TRBV29-1 and TRBJ2-7; D possibly uses TRBD1 or TRBD2 (6 bases each). In germline, CDR1 is SQVTM, CDR2 ANQGSEA. Trimming cost V 5 bases and J 3 bases, with 20 bases left between them. The CDR3 length is 15 residues. The CDR3 region is CSVKGGRDDFYEQYF. CDR3 in DNA: TGCAGCGTTAAGGGGGGTAGGGACGACTTCTACGAGCAGTACTTC.

V usage is TRBV6-5 and J usage is TRBJ2-5, with D possibly being TRBD1 (6 bases). V dropped 2 bases and J dropped 4 bases, with 8 bases sitting between them. Germline loops: CDR1 MNHEY, CDR2 SVGAGI. CDR3 length equals 13 residues. CDR3 in amino acids: CASSYPGAETQYF. The CDR3, as DNA: TGTGCCAGCAGTTACCCAGGGGCAGAGACCCAGTACTTC.

The chain uses TRBV28 and TRBJ2-7; D may be TRBD1 (6 bases). This CDR3 contains 19 residues. Per the germline V gene, CDR1 is MDHEN and CDR2 is SYDVKM. With 6 bases removed from V and 1 base from J, the gap between germline ends came to 28 bases. The CDR3: CASRPITGGSGTESYEQYF. Here the CDR3 DNA reads TGTGCCAGCAGACCGATCACTGGGGGCTCCGGGACGGAGTCCTACGAGCAGTACTTC. Using reference TRBV28 and TRBJ2-7 for the parts outside the CDR3, the full variable domain is DVKVTQSSRYLVKRTGEKVFLECVQDMDHENMFWYRQDPGLGLRLIYFSYDVKMKEKGDIPEGYSVSREKKERFSLILESASTNQTSMYLCASRPITGGSGTESYEQYFGPGTRLTVT.

The chain joins TRBV28 to TRBJ2-1, with D possibly being TRBD2 (6 bases). Trimming removed 10 bases from V and 0 bases from J, with 13 bases in between. Germline V lookup: CDR1 MDHEN, CDR2 SYDVKM. This CDR3 region has 14 residues. The CDR3 loop reads CAIAAGSSYNEQFF. In DNA form, the CDR3 reads TGTGCCATCGCCGCGGGGTCCTCCTACAATGAGCAGTTCTTC.

The chain recombines TRBV5-1 with TRBJ2-7, with D perhaps given as TRBD1 or TRBD2 (5 bases each). This CDR3 comprises 11 residues. Germline CDR1 SGHRS, CDR2 YFSETQ. Trimming pared 6 bases from V and 4 bases from J, leaving 8 bases between. The CDR3 region is CASNEGYEQYF. As DNA, the CDR3 is TGCGCCAGCAATGAGGGGTACGAGCAGTACTTC.

A single count supports this clone. The genes are TRBV11-2 and TRBJ2-5, with 7 bases that match TRBD2. CDR1 is SGHAT and CDR2 is FQNNGV in the germline V gene. The junction had 11 bases not matched to a gene; V was cut back by 11 bases and J by 2 bases. This CDR3 comprises 14 residues. In nucleotides, the CDR3 is TGTGCCTCGGCGGGGGAAGCCACTCAAGAGACCCAGTACTTC. This gives the protein CASAGEATQETQYF.

The V and J genes are TRBV12-5 and TRBJ2-1; 8 bases agree with TRBD1. Trimming cost V 5 bases and J 7 bases; bases outside gene matches: 7. Germline V gene data show CDR1 as LGHNT and CDR2 as FRNRAP. The length of the CDR3 is 14 residues. The DNA for the CDR3 is TGTGCTAGTGGTCCCGGGGACAGGCCGAATGAGCAGTTCTTC. Translated: CASGPGDRPNEQFF.

The gene calls are TRBV29-1 and TRBJ2-1; maybe TRBD2 (5 bases). There are 12 residues in the CDR3. V lost 4 bases, J lost 3 bases, and 7 bases lay in between. Germline assignment: CDR1 SQVTM and CDR2 ANQGSEA. The CDR3 DNA sequence: TGCAGCGTTGGAGCGGACTACAATGAGCAGTTCTTC. Its protein is CSVGADYNEQFF.

The rearrangement joins TRBV6-5 to TRBJ2-1; D is unclear. The V end lost 0 bases, the J end lost 7 bases, and 7 bases lay between the germline ends. Germline V gene data show CDR1 as MNHEY and CDR2 as SVGAGI. The CDR3 totals 13 residues. CDR3 protein: CASSYSPLNEQFF. CDR3 nucleotides: TGTGCCAGCAGTTACTCGCCATTAAATGAGCAGTTCTTC.

The chain recombines TRBV25-1 with TRBJ2-1; the match to TRBD2 covers 7 bases. Unmatched junction bases numbered 10, after V lost 8 bases and J lost 0 bases. CDR3 size: 16 residues. CDR1 is MGHDK, CDR2 SYGVNS, per germline. In DNA, the CDR3 is TGTGCCAGCTCACCGTATGGCGGGAGCTCCTACAATGAGCAGTTCTTC. Amino acids: CASSPYGGSSYNEQFF.

The V call is TRBV6-6, the J call TRBJ1-2; D is unclear. Between the trimmed V and J ends, which lost 8 bases and 3 bases, there was a span of 10 bases. The CDR3 contains 12 residues. Germline CDR1 MNHNY, CDR2 SVGAGI (reference sequence). CDR3: CASEGDHYGYTF. The CDR3 bases are TGTGCCAGCGAGGGAGACCACTATGGCTACACCTTC.

The gene calls are TRBV7-9 and TRBJ2-2, with D possibly being TRBD2 (5 bases). There are 19 residues in the CDR3. Germline-derived CDR1 and CDR2 are SEHNR and FQNEAQ (reference sequence). The V and J ends lost 2 bases and 0 bases respectively, with 19 bases between them. The DNA for the CDR3 is TGTGCCAGCAGCTTACCAACTAGAGTGGACCCCGCGAACACCGGGGAGCTGTTTTTT. This translates into CASSLPTRVDPANTGELFF.

The chain has TRBV27 and TRBJ1-1; 10 bases match TRBD1. The CDR3 is made up of 13 amino acids. From germline, CDR1 is MNHEY and CDR2 SMNVEV (reference sequence). Trimming removed 8 bases from V and 11 bases from J; junction bases left unmatched: 11. The CDR3 is CASFKGGQGMAFF. CDR3 sequence (DNA): TGTGCCAGCTTTAAGGGGGGACAGGGGATGGCTTTCTTT.

CDR3 nucleotide sequence: TGTGCCAGCAGTTTAACGCCAGGAACGTACAATGAGCAGTTCTTC. It encodes CASSLTPGTYNEQFF. The chain joins TRBV27 to TRBJ2-1; no definite D call. This CDR3 contains 15 residues. CDR1 MNHEY and CDR2 SMNVEV come from the germline V gene (reference sequence). The ends were cut back, 2 bases at V and 4 bases at J, with 12 bases in the middle.

The gene calls are TRBV18 and TRBJ1-5; D perhaps matches TRBD1 (5 bases). Germline assignment: CDR1 KGHSH and CDR2 LQKENI. The CDR3 contains 14 residues. Trimming removed 3 bases at V and 4 bases at J, with 10 bases between. In DNA form, the CDR3 reads TGTGCCAGCTCACCGAGGGACGAAAATCAGCCCCAGCATTTT. Amino acids: CASSPRDENQPQHF.

The chain couples TRBV19 to TRBJ2-1; 7 nucleotides agree with TRBD2. V trimming: 3 bases; J trimming: 8 bases; junction bases outside the gene matches: 10. Germline V gene data show CDR1 as LNHDA and CDR2 as SQIVND (reference sequence). This CDR3 is 15 amino acids long. Here the CDR3 reads CASSIGGGVRDEQFF. CDR3 in DNA: TGTGCCAGTAGTATCGGGGGAGGGGTACGGGATGAGCAGTTCTTC. Full variable domain (outside the CDR3, taken from reference TRBV19 and TRBJ2-1): DGGITQSPKYLFRKEGQNVTLSCEQNLNHDAMYWYRQDPGQGLRLIYYSQIVNDFQKGDIAEGYSVSREKKESFPLTVTSAQKNPTAFYLCASSIGGGVRDEQFFGPGTRLTVL.

The chain is built from TRBV6-1 and TRBJ2-7; tentative D call: TRBD1 (6 bases). CDR1 is MNHNS and CDR2 is SASEGT in the germline V gene. This CDR3 has 15 residues. Trimming cost V 4 bases and J 0 bases, with 13 bases left between them. In DNA, the CDR3 is TGTGCCAGCAGTGTTCACAGGGCTTTCTCCTACGAGCAGTACTTC. The encoded protein is CASSVHRAFSYEQYF.